The clone carrying this TCR beta chain has a single count. The antigen is not known. This entry is derived from a study of cytomegalovirus exposure and HLA in healthy donors. PCR involved 60 Vbeta and 13 Jbeta primers. The protocol was immunoSEQ multiplex PCR, while the TCRdb copy is restricted to in-frame clones and leaves out a portion. The sample holds about 140,000 clones; about 86% are singletons and the top ten take 4.1%. CDR1 is SGHAT, CDR2 FQNNGV, per germline. This CDR3 is built from 11 residues. The germline V and J ends were trimmed by 5 bases and 5 bases, with 5 bases remaining between them. General observations from the study: From TCR beta sequences, most subjects' HLA-A and HLA-B alleles were reportedly predicted accurately.

The sample consisted of PBMCs. The chain is built from TRBV11-2 and TRBJ2-3; D remains unclear. The receptor's source is a man aged 35-49 years in good health and CMV-seropositive. CDR3 nucleotide sequence: TGTGCCAGCAGCCCCAGAGATACGCAGTATTTT. Amino acid sequence: CASSPRDTQYF.